The present TCR beta chain was sequenced within a study of identical twins. With template switching, a universal primer site was added, and the cDNA carried unique molecular identifiers. TCRdb re-called the 5' RACE reads through MiXCR, storing one row per CDR3 protein. The sample carries approximately 500,000 distinct CDR3 sequences, about 16% recorded once. Ten or more counts support this clonotype. What it binds is unknown. General study results and limits: Analyses of zero insertions could be partly confounded by invariant MAIT and iNKT cells.

These data are also associated with another study on yellow fever vaccine responses in identical twins. That source notes: Convergence reportedly seemed to mark part of the twins' vaccine T cell response, with personalization marking the rest.

This TCR derives from a young woman in good health. The sequenced sample was CD4+ T cells sorted from blood.

CDR3 residues: CASSLTGTVPEAFF. As DNA, the CDR3 is TGCGCCAGCAGCTTGACAGGGACGGTCCCTGAAGCTTTCTTT. The rearrangement uses TRBV5-1 and TRBJ1-1; D perhaps matches TRBD1 (6 bases). Trimming stripped 1 base from V and 6 bases from J, with 13 bases between. The CDR3 extends over 14 amino acids. Germline V CDR1 and CDR2: SGHRS, YFSETQ.